The 27 T cell receptor beta chains below were found in one sample sequenced in a study of metastatic and nonmetastatic thyroid tumors. No patient received treatment before thyroid surgery. TCRdb reprocessed the PCR reads via MiXCR. This sample has about 59,000 clones; about 17% occur once, and the top ten carry over 8.5%. Material for sequencing was blood. All receptors derive from a male donor with papillary thyroid cancer or a benign thyroid nodule (not recorded which). Some clones in this sample may be carry-over from other donors' samples.

This clone was picked up many times. V is TRBV30 and J is TRBJ2-7, with a possible D match to TRBD1 (6 bases). CDR1 and CDR2 from the germline V gene are GTSNPN and SVGIG (reference sequence). V was clipped by 2 bases and J by 5 bases, with 13 bases between them. CDR3 length: 13 amino acids. CDR3: CAWSKGVNHEQYF. The DNA of the CDR3 is TGTGCCTGGAGTAAGGGGGTTAACCACGAGCAGTACTTC.

This clone was recorded many times. The chain combines TRBV7-8 with TRBJ2-1; 8 bases match TRBD2. CDR3 size: 19 residues. V lost 1 base, J lost 5 bases, and 16 bases stayed unmatched. The germline CDR1 and CDR2 sequences are SGHVS and FQNEAQ. Here the CDR3 DNA reads TGTGCCAGCAGCTTAGGGTTTGGAGTTTTAGAAGCGGGGGACAATGAGCAGTTCTTC. Translated: CASSLGFGVLEAGDNEQFF.

This clone was recorded at least ten times. V and J are TRBV4-3 and TRBJ2-3; D not resolved. The CDR3 covers 15 residues. V lost 0 bases and J lost 0, with 7 bases in between. Germline values: CDR1 LGHNA, CDR2 YSLEER. CDR3 nucleotide sequence: TGCGCCAGCAGCCAAGAGATGGACAGCACAGATACGCAGTATTTT. Protein sequence: CASSQEMDSTDTQYF.

A few counts support this clone. A read error is possible here, since a much larger clone lies one base away. This CDR3 is also generated by other DNA sequences in the sample. The chain couples TRBV27 to TRBJ1-1; unclear D gene. V was trimmed by 2 bases and J by 1 base, leaving 14 bases between them. The germline CDR1 and CDR2 sequences are MNHEY and SMNVEV (reference sequence). The length of the CDR3 is 16 residues. DNA of the CDR3: TGTGCCAGCAGTTTACTCGGTGGGCTGGGGAACACTGAAGCTTTCTTT. This sequence encodes CASSLLGGLGNTEAFF.

The table lists this clone with many counts. The V and J genes are TRBV20-1 and TRBJ2-1, with TRBD2 matching 10 bases. Germline CDR1 reads DFQATT; CDR2 reads SNEGSKA (reference sequence). The CDR3 contains 13 residues. J lost 7 bases, V lost 5 bases, and 5 bases had no gene match. The CDR3 sequence is CSAGPSGRNEQFF. CDR3 DNA sequence: TGCAGTGCTGGGCCTAGCGGGAGAAATGAGCAGTTCTTC.

V and J are TRBV6-2 or TRBV6-3 and TRBJ2-1; D is tentatively TRBD1 or TRBD2 (5 bases each). Germline values: CDR1 MNHEY, CDR2 SVGEGT. The V end was cut by 2 bases, the J end by 5 bases, with 10 bases between. The CDR3 totals 14 residues. Here the CDR3 DNA reads TGTGCCAGCAGTTACCGGGACGGAGACAATGAGCAGTTCTTC. It specifies CASSYRDGDNEQFF.

At least ten counts were recorded for this clone. This chain links TRBV29-1 with TRBJ2-5, with D unresolved. Trimming shortened V by 3 bases and J by 2 bases, and 10 bases separated the two germline ends. From germline, CDR1 is SQVTM and CDR2 ANQGSEA. The CDR3 runs to 13 residues. The CDR3 nucleotides are TGCAGCGTTGATCCGCCCCAGCAAGAGACCCAGTACTTC. Protein product: CSVDPPQQETQYF.

The V gene is TRBV12-3 or TRBV12-4, the J gene TRBJ2-7; perhaps TRBD1 as D (6 bases). The CDR3 runs 13 residues. The V and J ends lost 6 bases and 4 bases respectively, with 13 bases between them. CDR3 DNA sequence: TGTGCCAGCAGGTCCGTGGGGGCTTACGAGCAGTACTTC. It translates to CASRSVGAYEQYF.

This clone was seen ten or more times. The chain joins TRBV11-3 to TRBJ2-1, with D unresolved. The germline V gene has CDR1 SGHNT and CDR2 YENEEA. V lost 5 bases to trimming and J lost 2 bases, with 13 bases between them. This CDR3 contains 15 residues. The CDR3: CASSPAYEAYNEQFF. Here the CDR3 DNA reads TGTGCCAGCAGCCCCGCCTATGAAGCCTACAATGAGCAGTTCTTC.

On this clone itself: At one boundary the junction diverges from the germline segment, which might be a read error. Other DNA sequences from this sample encode an identical CDR3 as well. V is TRBV28 and J is TRBJ2-2, with TRBD2 identical over 7 bases. CDR3 length equals 16 residues. Germline CDR1 MDHEN, CDR2 SYDVKM. The CDR3 DNA reads as TGTGCCAGCAGTGGATGGACGGGGGGATCGACCGGTGAGCTGTTTTTT. It translates to CASSGWTGGSTGELFF.

The V gene is TRBV4-1, the J gene TRBJ2-3; 9 bases match TRBD1. Trimming at V came to 0 bases and at J to 4 bases, leaving 11 bases not matched to a gene. Germline CDR1 is MGHRA and CDR2 is YSYEKL. The CDR3 totals 18 residues. DNA for the CDR3: TGCGCCAGCAGCCAAGATGGGACAGGGTTCTTGCCGGCAGATACGCAGTATTTT. This encodes CASSQDGTGFLPADTQYF.

This clone has a count of ten or more. The J gene is TRBJ2-1, the V gene TRBV9; 10 bases fit TRBD1. V lost 0 bases to trimming and J lost 6 bases; unmatched junction nucleotides: 3. This CDR3 contains 15 residues. Germline V gene data show CDR1 as SGDLS and CDR2 as YYNGEE. In DNA form, the CDR3 reads TGTGCCAGCAGCGTAGGGGGACAGGGGATCAATGAGCAGTTCTTC. It yields the protein CASSVGGQGINEQFF. The full variable domain, with the rest looked up from reference TRBV9 and TRBJ2-1, is DSGVTQTPKHLITATGQRVTLRCSPRSGDLSVYWYQQSLDQGLQFLIQYYNGEERAKGNILERFSAQQFPDLHSELNLSSLELGDSALYFCASSVGGQGINEQFFGPGTRLTVL.

This clone appeared a few times. This rearrangement joins TRBV19 to TRBJ1-2; 10 nucleotides match TRBD1. The germline gives CDR1 LNHDA, CDR2 SQIVND (reference sequence). V gave up 6 bases and J gave up 7 bases; unmatched junction bases: 11. CDR3 length: 15 amino acids. CDR3 in amino acids: CASSEDRGQGLGYTF. CDR3 sequence (DNA): TGTGCCAGTAGCGAAGACAGGGGGCAAGGTCTTGGCTACACCTTC.

There are a few counts of this clone. A much larger clone lies a single base off, so this may be a read error. The genes are TRBV7-2 and TRBJ2-2; D unclear. Trimming left V 1 base short and J 1 base short, with 4 bases between. Germline assignment: CDR1 SGHTA and CDR2 FQGNSA. The CDR3 loop spans 14 amino acids. The CDR3 region has the DNA TGTGCCAGCAGCTTAGAAGGGAACACCGGGGAGCTGTTTTTT. Its protein is CASSLEGNTGELFF.

This clone was recorded many times. The chain uses TRBV6-1 and TRBJ2-5; D call uncertain. The CDR3 sequence is 14 residues long. The germline V and J ends were trimmed by 2 bases and 2 bases, with 9 bases remaining between them. Germline assignment: CDR1 MNHNS and CDR2 SASEGT. The CDR3 DNA reads TGTGCCAGCAGTGAATACTTTCGACAAGAGACCCAGTACTTC. It codes for CASSEYFRQETQYF.

The gene calls are TRBV20-1 and TRBJ2-7, with D perhaps TRBD1 (6 bases). Germline CDR1 is DFQATT and CDR2 is SNEGSKA (reference sequence). There are 14 residues in the CDR3. The CDR3 loop is CSARADSPHYGQYV. In DNA form, the CDR3 reads TGCAGTGCTAGAGCGGACAGTCCCCACTACGGGCAGTACGTC.

With respect to this clone: A read error is possible here, since a much larger clone lies one base away. The chain employs TRBV4-3 and TRBJ2-3; D remains unclear. With 8 bases removed from V and 1 base from J, the gap between germline ends came to 13 bases. The CDR3 has 14 amino acids. Germline CDR1 LGHNA, CDR2 YSLEER. The CDR3 sequence: CASVPWLGTDTQYF. Here the CDR3 DNA reads TGCGCCAGCGTACCGTGGTTGGGCACAGATACGCAGTATTTT.

The CDR3 DNA is TGTGCCAGCAGCTTAGCGCCTCGGACTAGCGGGGGGGCCATAGATCTCTACGAGCAGTACTTC. Amino acids: CASSLAPRTSGGAIDLYEQYF. The chain links TRBV11-1 to TRBJ2-7; 15 nucleotides agree with TRBD2. Germline V gives CDR1 SGHAT, CDR2 FQDESV (reference sequence). The length of the CDR3 is 21 residues. The trim removed 0 bases at V and 3 bases at J, leaving 15 bases unmatched. Full variable domain (outside the CDR3, taken from reference TRBV11-1 and TRBJ2-7): EAEVAQSPRYKITEKSQAVAFWCDPISGHATLYWYRQILGQGPELLVQFQDESVVDDSQLPKDRFSAERLKGVDSTLKIQPAELGDSAMYLCASSLAPRTSGGAIDLYEQYFGPGTRLTVT.

A note on this clone: As the CDR3 is not closed by the conserved phenylalanine or tryptophan, this likely results from a read error. The rearrangement joins TRBV20-1 to TRBJ1-2; no clear D gene. CDR3 length: 11 residues. Germline values: CDR1 DFQATT, CDR2 SNEGSKA (reference sequence). Between the trimmed V and J ends, which lost 5 bases and 10 bases, there was a span of 14 bases. The CDR3 here is CSAREVGVYTL. Written as DNA, the CDR3 is TGCAGTGCTCGCGAGGTGGGTGTCTACACCCTC.

This clone was recorded many times. The chain uses TRBV9 and TRBJ2-3, with TRBD2 matching over 12 bases. V shed 0 bases, J shed 6 bases, and the junction held 2 bases outside the gene matches. Per germline, CDR1 SGDLS and CDR2 YYNGEE. The CDR3 is 15 residues long. This CDR3 is CASSVATSGGDTQYF. Written as DNA, the CDR3 is TGTGCCAGCAGCGTAGCTACTAGCGGGGGGGATACGCAGTATTTT.

At least ten counts were recorded for this clone. The chain links TRBV7-9 to TRBJ1-6; the match to TRBD1 covers 9 bases. The CDR3 covers 14 residues. Losses at the gene ends were 7 bases for V and 8 bases for J; bases not matched to a gene: 6. Germline loops: CDR1 SEHNR, CDR2 FQNEAQ (reference sequence). For the CDR3, the DNA is TGTGCCAGCACCCCCCGGGACAGGGATTCACCCCTCCACTTT. Encoded protein: CASTPRDRDSPLHF.

This clone was picked up many times. The chain is built from TRBV3-1 and TRBJ1-1, with D possibly matching TRBD1 (5 bases). V lost 2 bases, J lost 1 base, and 11 bases lay in between. The CDR3 loop spans 15 amino acids. CDR1 LGHDT and CDR2 YNNKEL come from the germline V gene (reference sequence). The CDR3: CASSQLGQPNTEAFF. In DNA form, the CDR3 reads TGTGCCAGCAGCCAACTAGGACAACCGAACACTGAAGCTTTCTTT.

This clone was recorded many times. The chain combines TRBV7-9 with TRBJ2-3; 7 bases align to TRBD2. V lost 1 base to trimming and J lost 3 bases; unmatched junction nucleotides: 16. Germline V gives CDR1 SEHNR, CDR2 FQNEAQ (reference sequence). The CDR3 runs to 19 residues. CDR3 coding DNA: TGTGCCAGCAGCTTAGTAGGCGCAGGGCTAGCGGTTCATACAGATACGCAGTATTTT. Translated, it gives CASSLVGAGLAVHTDTQYF.

This clone was recorded many times. DNA for the CDR3: TGTGCCAGCAGCCAAGGGGGCAAAGGAAACACTGAAGCTTTCTTT. Translating it yields CASSQGGKGNTEAFF. J is TRBJ1-1 and V is TRBV14; a weak D match, TRBD1 (5 bases). Trimming cost V 1 base and J 2 bases, with 11 bases left between them. CDR3 size: 15 residues. CDR1 and CDR2 (germline): SGHDN, FVKESK.

This clone was seen more than once but under ten times. Just one base apart from a much larger clone, this may be a read error. The gene calls are TRBV20-1 and TRBJ2-5, with 10 nucleotides matching TRBD2. With V trimmed by 7 bases and J by 2 bases, 4 bases remained unmatched. Germline values: CDR1 DFQATT, CDR2 SNEGSKA (reference sequence). The CDR3 totals 13 residues. CDR3 sequence reads: CSDSGGQQETQYF. Here the CDR3 DNA reads TGCAGTGATAGCGGGGGGCAACAAGAGACCCAGTACTTC.

This clone was observed many times. The chain recombines TRBV19 with TRBJ2-2; possible D gene TRBD2, 6 bases. From germline, CDR1 is LNHDA and CDR2 SQIVND (reference sequence). The CDR3 has 16 residues. With 3 bases removed from V and 4 bases from J, the gap between germline ends came to 15 bases. The CDR3 bases are TGTGCCAGTAGTATGTTTGGAGGGCCAGGCACCGGGGAGCTGTTTTTT. It encodes CASSMFGGPGTGELFF.

This clone was seen many times. V usage is TRBV9 and J usage is TRBJ2-7; 8 nucleotides agree with TRBD1. The germline CDR1 and CDR2 sequences are SGDLS and YYNGEE. J lost 1 base, V lost 0 bases, and 12 bases had no gene match. The CDR3 runs to 18 residues. The CDR3 coding sequence is TGTGCCAGCAGCGTAGTGGACAGGGATCCGACCCTATCCTACGAGCAGTACGTC. Translating gives CASSVVDRDPTLSYEQYV.